The clone carrying this T cell receptor beta chain was detected a few times. Isolation of PBMCs was performed on around 9.3 ml fresh peripheral blood. Amplification of TCR beta CDR3 regions used RNA as the template. An initial round of RT-PCR targeting the TCR CDR3 relied on the HTBI primer set. In TCRdb, the multiplex PCR reads were re-called with MiXCR into one record per CDR3 protein. The repertoire holds about 280,000 distinct CDR3 sequences, with 25% to 30% as singletons. The germline V gene encodes CDR1 MNHEY and CDR2 SMNVEV (reference sequence). Deletions cut 5 bases from V and 6 bases from J, with 14 bases between. CDR3 length: 13 amino acids. The data were taken from a study of T cells in Graves' hyperthyroidism and ophthalmopathy.

The clonotype comes from a man between 40 and 49 years old with Graves' hyperthyroidism that later progressed to Graves' ophthalmopathy. The sample consisted of blood. The J gene is TRBJ2-7, the V gene TRBV27; D may be TRBD1 (5 bases). The DNA for the CDR3 is TGTGCCAGCAGTCCAGGCAGGGCCAGCGAGCAGTACTTC. This translates into CASSPGRASEQYF.